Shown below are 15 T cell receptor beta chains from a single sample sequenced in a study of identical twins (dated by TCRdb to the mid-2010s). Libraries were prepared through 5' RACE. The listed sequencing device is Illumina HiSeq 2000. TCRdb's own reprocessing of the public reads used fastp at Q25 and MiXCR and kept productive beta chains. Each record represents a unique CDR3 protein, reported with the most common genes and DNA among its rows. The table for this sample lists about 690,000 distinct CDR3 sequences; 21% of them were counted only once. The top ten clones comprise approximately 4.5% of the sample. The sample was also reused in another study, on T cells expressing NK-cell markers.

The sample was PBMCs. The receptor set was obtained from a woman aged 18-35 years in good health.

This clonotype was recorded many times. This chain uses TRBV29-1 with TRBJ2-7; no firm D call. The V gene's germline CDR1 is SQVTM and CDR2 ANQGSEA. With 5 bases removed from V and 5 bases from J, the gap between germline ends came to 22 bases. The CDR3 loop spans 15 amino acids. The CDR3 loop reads CSVRIFGPRTNEQYF. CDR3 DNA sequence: TGCAGCGTTCGTATCTTTGGGCCTCGTACGAACGAGCAGTACTTC.

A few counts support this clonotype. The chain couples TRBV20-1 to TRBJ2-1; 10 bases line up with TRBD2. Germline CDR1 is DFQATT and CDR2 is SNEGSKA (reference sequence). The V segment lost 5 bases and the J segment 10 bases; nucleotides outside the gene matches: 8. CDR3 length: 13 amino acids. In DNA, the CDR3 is TGCAGTGCTCCTAGCGGGGGCTTTCGGGAGCAGTTCTTC. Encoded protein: CSAPSGGFREQFF.

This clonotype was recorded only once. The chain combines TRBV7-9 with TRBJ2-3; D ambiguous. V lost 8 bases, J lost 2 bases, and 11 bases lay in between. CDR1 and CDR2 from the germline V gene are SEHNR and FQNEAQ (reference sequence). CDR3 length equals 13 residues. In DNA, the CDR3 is TGTGCCAGCTTACCTCCTAACACAGATACGCAGTATTTT. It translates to CASLPPNTDTQYF.

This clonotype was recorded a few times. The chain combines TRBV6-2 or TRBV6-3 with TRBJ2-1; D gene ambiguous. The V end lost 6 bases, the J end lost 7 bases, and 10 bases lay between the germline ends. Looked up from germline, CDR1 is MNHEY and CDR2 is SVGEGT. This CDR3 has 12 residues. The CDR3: CASSDPFNEQFF. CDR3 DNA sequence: TGTGCCAGCAGCGACCCTTTTAATGAGCAGTTCTTC.

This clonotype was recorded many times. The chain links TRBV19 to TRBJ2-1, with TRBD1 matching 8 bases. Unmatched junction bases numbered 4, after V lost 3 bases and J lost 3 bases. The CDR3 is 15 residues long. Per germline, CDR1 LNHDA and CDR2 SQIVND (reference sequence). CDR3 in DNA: TGTGCCAGTAGTATCAACAGGGGGATCTACAATGAGCAGTTCTTC. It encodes CASSINRGIYNEQFF. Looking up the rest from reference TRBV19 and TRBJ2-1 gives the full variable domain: DGGITQSPKYLFRKEGQNVTLSCEQNLNHDAMYWYRQDPGQGLRLIYYSQIVNDFQKGDIAEGYSVSREKKESFPLTVTSAQKNPTAFYLCASSINRGIYNEQFFGPGTRLTVL.

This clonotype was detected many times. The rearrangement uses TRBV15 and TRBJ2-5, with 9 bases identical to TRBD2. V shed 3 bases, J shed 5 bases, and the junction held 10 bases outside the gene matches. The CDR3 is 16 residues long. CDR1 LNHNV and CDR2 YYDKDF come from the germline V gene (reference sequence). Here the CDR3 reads CATSRALAGPSETQYF. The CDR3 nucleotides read TGTGCCACCAGCAGGGCCCTAGCGGGGCCCTCCGAGACCCAGTACTTC.

The CDR3 loop reads CSVEDRDSNEQFF. Written as DNA, the CDR3 is TGCAGCGTTGAAGACAGGGATAGCAATGAGCAGTTCTTC. This chain joins TRBV29-1 and TRBJ2-1; D perhaps matches TRBD1 (5 bases). V was pared by 0 bases and J by 6 bases, with 9 bases between. The CDR3 runs 13 residues. From germline, CDR1 is SQVTM and CDR2 ANQGSEA.

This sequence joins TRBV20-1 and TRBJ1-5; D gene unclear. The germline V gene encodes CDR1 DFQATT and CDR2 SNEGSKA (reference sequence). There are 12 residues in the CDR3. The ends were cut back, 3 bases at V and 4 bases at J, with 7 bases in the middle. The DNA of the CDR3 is TGCAGTGCTAGCTCCAGGAATCAGCCCCAGCATTTT. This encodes CSASSRNQPQHF.

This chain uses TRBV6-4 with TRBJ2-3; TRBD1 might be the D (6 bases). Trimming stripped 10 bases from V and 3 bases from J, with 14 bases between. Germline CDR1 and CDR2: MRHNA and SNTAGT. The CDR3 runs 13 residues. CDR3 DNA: TGTGCCACCCCGGACAGAAAGACAGATACGCAGTATTTT. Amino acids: CATPDRKTDTQYF.

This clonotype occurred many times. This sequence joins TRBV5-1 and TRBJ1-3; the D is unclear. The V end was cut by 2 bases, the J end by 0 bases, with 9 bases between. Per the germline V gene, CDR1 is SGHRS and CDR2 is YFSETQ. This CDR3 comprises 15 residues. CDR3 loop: CASSLGGISGNTIYF. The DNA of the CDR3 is TGCGCCAGCAGCTTAGGTGGGATCTCTGGAAACACCATATATTTT.

CDR3 region: CASSPGGDIQYF. CDR3 in DNA: TGTGCCAGCAGCCCCGGGGGGGACATTCAGTACTTC. The rearrangement links TRBV12-3 or TRBV12-4 to TRBJ2-4; TRBD2 aligns across 8 bases. The CDR3 contains 12 residues. The V gene end was trimmed by 6 bases and the J gene end by 8 bases; junction bases not matched to a gene: 3.

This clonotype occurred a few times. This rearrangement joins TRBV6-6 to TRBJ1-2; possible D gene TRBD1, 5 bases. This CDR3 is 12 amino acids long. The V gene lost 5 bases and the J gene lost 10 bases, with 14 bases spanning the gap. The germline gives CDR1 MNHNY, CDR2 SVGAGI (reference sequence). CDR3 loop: CASSPTPGHYTF. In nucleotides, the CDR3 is TGTGCCAGCAGTCCTACACCAGGGCACTACACCTTC.

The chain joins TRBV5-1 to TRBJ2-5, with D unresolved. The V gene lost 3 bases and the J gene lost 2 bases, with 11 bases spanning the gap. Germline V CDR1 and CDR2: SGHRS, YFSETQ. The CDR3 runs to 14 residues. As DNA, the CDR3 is TGCGCCAGCAGCTCCCAAGGGCAGCAAGAGACCCAGTACTTC. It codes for CASSSQGQQETQYF.

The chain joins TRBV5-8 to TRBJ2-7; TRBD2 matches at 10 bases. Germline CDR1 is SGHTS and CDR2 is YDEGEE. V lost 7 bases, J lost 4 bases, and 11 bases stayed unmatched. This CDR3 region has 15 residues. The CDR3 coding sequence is TGTGCCAGCCCGGACCCCGGGACTAGCGAGTACGAGCAGTACTTC. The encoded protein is CASPDPGTSEYEQYF.

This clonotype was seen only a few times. The CDR3 here is CASSPQWDNEQFF. The CDR3 DNA reads as TGTGCCAGCAGCCCACAGTGGGACAATGAGCAGTTCTTC. The V gene is TRBV9, the J gene TRBJ2-1; D is ambiguous. Trimming took off 4 bases at V and 5 bases at J, with 10 bases between the two ends. From germline, CDR1 is SGDLS and CDR2 YYNGEE. The CDR3 is 13 amino acids. The complete variable domain, with remaining parts taken from reference TRBV9 and TRBJ2-1, reads DSGVTQTPKHLITATGQRVTLRCSPRSGDLSVYWYQQSLDQGLQFLIQYYNGEERAKGNILERFSAQQFPDLHSELNLSSLELGDSALYFCASSPQWDNEQFFGPGTRLTVL.